Each of the 26 T cell receptor beta chains below was sequenced from the same sample in a study of blood T cell repertoires in COVID-19. Produced via immunoSEQ multiplex PCR; TCRdb's table is partial and in-frame only. Of over 150,000 clones listed, about 90% are singletons. The sample comprised PBMCs or T cells enriched from blood (not recorded which). These receptor sequences come from a woman aged 45-65 years who had recovered from COVID-19.

The chain couples TRBV15 to TRBJ1-2; D not resolved. V was pared by 0 bases and J by 3 bases, with 17 bases between. The CDR3 totals 17 residues. Germline loops: CDR1 LNHNV, CDR2 YYDKDF (reference sequence). This chain's CDR3 is CATSRDWADGWDYGYTF. The CDR3 DNA follows: TGTGCCACCAGCAGAGATTGGGCTGACGGATGGGACTATGGCTACACCTTC.

This clone was recorded once. The chain carries TRBV6-5 and TRBJ1-6; 9 bases map to TRBD1. Germline V CDR1 and CDR2: MNHEY, SVGAGI. After removal of 6 bases from V and 10 bases from J, the junction contained 7 bases not matched to a gene. This CDR3 is 14 amino acids long. The chain's CDR3 is CASSQRTGVSPLHF. CDR3 nucleotide sequence: TGTGCCAGCAGCCAAAGGACAGGGGTCTCACCCCTCCACTTT.

The gene calls are TRBV18 and TRBJ2-1; 8 positions agree with TRBD2. Germline CDR1 is KGHSH and CDR2 is LQKENI. This CDR3 is built from 13 residues. Trimming took 2 bases from V and 10 from J; bases not matched to a gene: 4. CDR3 nucleotides: TGTGCCAGCTCACCAGGACTAGCTGAAGAGCAGTTCTTC. It encodes CASSPGLAEEQFF.

The CDR3 reads CASNGDRGRSDQPQHF. In DNA form, the CDR3 reads TGTGCCAGTAACGGGGACAGGGGGCGAAGTGATCAGCCCCAGCATTTT. The J gene is TRBJ1-5, the V gene TRBV2; 12 bases agree with TRBD1. CDR1 and CDR2 from the germline V gene are SNHLY and FYNNEI. The CDR3 extends over 16 amino acids. Losses at the gene ends were 9 bases for V and 5 bases for J; bases not matched to a gene: 11.

The rearrangement links TRBV11-2 to TRBJ1-1; D is unresolved. Trimming shortened V by 1 base and J by 3 bases, and 12 bases separated the two germline ends. CDR1 is SGHAT and CDR2 is FQNNGV in the germline V gene. CDR3 size: 15 residues. The CDR3: CASSLGYGADTEAFF. The CDR3 DNA is TGTGCCAGCAGCTTAGGATACGGAGCAGACACTGAAGCTTTCTTT.

Remarks on this clone: Within the sample, other DNA sequences also encode this same CDR3. This chain joins TRBV7-9 and TRBJ2-1; 13 positions match TRBD2. This CDR3 contains 15 residues. The V gene end was trimmed by 5 bases and the J gene end by 9 bases; junction bases not matched to a gene: 7. Germline CDR1 and CDR2: SEHNR and FQNEAQ (reference sequence). The CDR3 here is CASSLGLAGEGEQFF. In DNA form, the CDR3 reads TGTGCCAGCAGCCTCGGACTAGCGGGAGAGGGTGAGCAGTTCTTC.

The chain recombines TRBV9 with TRBJ1-2; maybe TRBD1 (5 bases). The germline V gene encodes CDR1 SGDLS and CDR2 YYNGEE. Trimming took 0 bases from V and 3 from J, leaving 12 bases between them. The CDR3 loop spans 15 amino acids. The CDR3 region has the DNA TGTGCCAGCAGCGTAGCAGGGCTCAGTCACTATGGCTACACCTTC. As protein: CASSVAGLSHYGYTF.

The chain combines TRBV6-5 with TRBJ2-4; TRBD1 matches 8 bases. The trim removed 11 bases at V and 12 bases at J, leaving 9 bases unmatched. This CDR3 contains 11 residues. Germline values: CDR1 MNHEY, CDR2 SVGAGI. DNA of the CDR3: TGTGCCTTAGAGGGGACAGGTAATCAGTACTTC. Translating gives CALEGTGNQYF.

The gene calls are TRBV5-5 and TRBJ1-2; 8 nucleotides agree with TRBD1. This CDR3 region has 15 residues. Trimming took 5 bases from V and 4 from J; bases not matched to a gene: 10. CDR1 is SGHKS and CDR2 is YYEKEE in the germline V gene (reference sequence). The CDR3 region is CASSLAQGASYGYTF. The DNA of the CDR3 is TGTGCCAGCAGTCTTGCCCAGGGGGCAAGCTATGGCTACACCTTC.

This rearrangement joins TRBV27 to TRBJ2-3; D not certain. CDR1 and CDR2 from the germline V gene are MNHEY and SMNVEV (reference sequence). The CDR3 consists of 14 residues. The ends were cut back, 2 bases at V and 2 bases at J, with 8 bases in the middle. The CDR3 spells CASSLTVLTDTQYF. The CDR3, as DNA: TGTGCCAGCAGTTTAACGGTACTCACAGATACGCAGTATTTT.

The chain uses TRBV7-2 and TRBJ1-1; D possibly corresponds to TRBD1 (6 bases). CDR1 and CDR2 from the germline V gene are SGHTA and FQGNSA. V lost 5 bases and J lost 4, with 14 bases in between. The CDR3 covers 14 residues. The DNA of the CDR3 is TGTGCCAGCAGCCCAACGCTAGGGGGCACTGAAGCTTTCTTT. Amino acids: CASSPTLGGTEAFF.

Written as DNA, the CDR3 is TGTGCCAGCAGCGGAGGGTCGCACACTGAAGCTTTCTTT. Translated, it gives CASSGGSHTEAFF. The chain joins TRBV6-5 to TRBJ1-1; no clear D. Germline CDR1 MNHEY, CDR2 SVGAGI. There are 13 residues in the CDR3. Trimming cost V 6 bases and J 3 bases, with 11 bases left between them.

The genes are TRBV11-3 and TRBJ2-1, with 8 bases identical to TRBD2. Trimming removed 4 bases from V and 7 bases from J; junction bases left unmatched: 12. The germline CDR1 and CDR2 sequences are SGHNT and YENEEA. This CDR3 contains 16 residues. This chain's CDR3 is CASSSKAGTSINEQFF. For the CDR3, the DNA is TGTGCCAGCAGCTCGAAAGCCGGGACTAGTATAAATGAGCAGTTCTTC.

The chain links TRBV5-1 to TRBJ2-1, with D possibly TRBD2 on 6 matching bases. The CDR3 has 16 amino acids. CDR1 and CDR2 from the germline V gene are SGHRS and YFSETQ. Trimming pared 2 bases from V and 1 base from J, leaving 13 bases between. The CDR3 is CASSLSAGKSYNEQFF. DNA of the CDR3: TGCGCCAGCAGCTTATCCGCGGGGAAGTCCTACAATGAGCAGTTCTTC. Together with reference TRBV5-1 and TRBJ2-1, the CDR3 gives the full variable domain: KAGVTQTPRYLIKTRGQQVTLSCSPISGHRSVSWYQQTPGQGLQFLFEYFSETQRNKGNFPGRFSGRQFSNSRSEMNVSTLELGDSALYLCASSLSAGKSYNEQFFGPGTRLTVL.

The chain uses TRBV20-1 and TRBJ1-2; the D is unclear. With 8 bases removed from V and 6 bases from J, the gap between germline ends came to 4 bases. Looked up from germline, CDR1 is DFQATT and CDR2 is SNEGSKA (reference sequence). The CDR3 contains 8 residues. This chain's CDR3 is CSLDGYTF. The CDR3 bases are TGCAGTCTCGATGGCTACACCTTC.

The genes are TRBV5-6 and TRBJ1-1; D perhaps matches TRBD1 (6 bases). The CDR3 consists of 14 residues. V was cut by 3 bases and J by 5 bases, with 14 bases left in between. Germline lookup yields CDR1 SGHDT and CDR2 YYEEEE. CDR3 protein: CASSWPGQKTEAFF. Here the CDR3 DNA reads TGTGCCAGCAGCTGGCCGGGACAAAAGACTGAAGCTTTCTTT.

CDR3 residues: CASSLGSGITDTQYF. The CDR3 nucleotides read TGCGCCAGCAGTCTGGGTAGCGGGATCACAGATACGCAGTATTTT. The chain employs TRBV10-1 and TRBJ2-3; 8 positions match TRBD2. The V and J ends lost 5 bases and 2 bases, in that order; junction bases with no gene match: 6. The CDR3 contains 15 residues. Germline V gives CDR1 WNHNN, CDR2 SYGVQD (reference sequence).

The V and J genes are TRBV19 and TRBJ1-2, with 7 bases aligning to TRBD1. From germline, CDR1 is LNHDA and CDR2 SQIVND (reference sequence). The CDR3 spans 14 residues. The V gene end was trimmed by 5 bases and the J gene end by 6 bases; junction bases not matched to a gene: 9. The CDR3 spells CASSVKTGSHGYTF. The CDR3 DNA sequence: TGTGCCAGTAGTGTTAAGACAGGGAGTCATGGCTACACCTTC.

The J gene is TRBJ2-1, the V gene TRBV6-4; D is ambiguous. This CDR3 is built from 15 residues. Trimming removed 2 bases at V and 4 bases at J, with 12 bases between. Germline CDR1 reads MRHNA; CDR2 reads SNTAGT. The CDR3: CASSDIKRPYNEQFF. The CDR3 DNA sequence: TGTGCCAGCAGTGACATTAAGCGTCCATACAATGAGCAGTTCTTC.

Note on this clone: The same CDR3 also results from other DNA sequences found in this sample. The chain carries TRBV5-1 and TRBJ2-1; 7 positions agree with TRBD1. V gave up 2 bases and J gave up 1 base; unmatched junction bases: 3. CDR1 is SGHRS and CDR2 is YFSETQ in the germline V gene. The CDR3 is 15 residues long. The CDR3 spells CASSLTGESYNEQFF. The CDR3 region has the DNA TGCGCCAGCAGCTTAACAGGGGAATCCTACAATGAGCAGTTCTTC.

V gene TRBV16 combines with J gene TRBJ1-1, with D perhaps TRBD1 (6 bases). Germline CDR1 is KGHSY and CDR2 is FQNENV. This CDR3 region has 13 residues. Trimming took 4 bases from V and 6 from J, leaving 12 bases between them. The CDR3 region has the DNA TGTGCCAGCAGCCCGTGGACAGTTTCTGAAGCTTTCTTT. This gives the protein CASSPWTVSEAFF. Using reference TRBV16 and TRBJ1-1 for the parts outside the CDR3, the full variable domain is GEEVAQTPKHLVRGEGQKAKLYCAPIKGHSYVFWYQQVLKNEFKFLISFQNENVFDETGMPKERFSAKCLPNSPCSLEIQATKLEDSAVYFCASSPWTVSEAFFGQGTRLTVV.

This clone was picked up one time. The chain couples TRBV5-4 to TRBJ2-5, with D unclear. Between the trimmed V and J ends, which lost 2 bases and 1 base, there was a span of 9 bases. There are 14 residues in the CDR3. Germline V gene sequence: CDR1 SGHNT, CDR2 YYREEE (reference sequence). DNA of the CDR3: TGTGCCAGCAGCTTTCGGGTTGCCCAAGAGACCCAGTACTTC. Translated, it gives CASSFRVAQETQYF.

The chain carries TRBV18 and TRBJ2-7, with TRBD2 matching over 11 bases. The germline gives CDR1 KGHSH, CDR2 LQKENI. V lost 5 bases, J lost 7 bases, and 4 bases stayed unmatched. CDR3 length: 13 amino acids. In nucleotides, the CDR3 is TGTGCCAGCTCAGGGGGGACTAGCGGTGAGCAGTACTTC. It yields the protein CASSGGTSGEQYF. The whole variable domain, remainder taken from reference TRBV18 and TRBJ2-7, is NAGVMQNPRHLVRRRGQEARLRCSPMKGHSHVYWYRQLPEEGLKFMVYLQKENIIDESGMPKERFSAEFPKEGPSILRIQQVVRGDSAAYFCASSGGTSGEQYFGPGTRLTVT.

The chain uses TRBV4-3 and TRBJ1-1; tentative D call: TRBD1 (6 bases). V was pared by 0 bases and J by 1 base, with 12 bases between. Germline CDR1 LGHNA, CDR2 YSLEER. The CDR3 loop spans 16 amino acids. CDR3 in amino acids: CASSQDPTGPNTEAFF. As DNA, the CDR3 is TGCGCCAGCAGCCAAGATCCGACAGGCCCGAACACTGAAGCTTTCTTT.

The V and J genes are TRBV4-1 and TRBJ2-5; 9 positions agree with TRBD1. This CDR3 contains 14 residues. The trim removed 4 bases at V and 5 bases at J, leaving 5 bases unmatched. Germline CDR1 is MGHRA and CDR2 is YSYEKL. The CDR3 DNA sequence: TGCGCCAGCAGCCCGGGACAGGGTTGGGAGACCCAGTACTTC. Protein: CASSPGQGWETQYF.

The chain recombines TRBV27 with TRBJ2-4; 7 bases agree with TRBD1. CDR1 is MNHEY, CDR2 SMNVEV, per germline (reference sequence). This CDR3 contains 17 residues. Germline trimming cut 5 bases from V and 2 bases from J; bases unmatched to any gene: 12. CDR3 nucleotides: TGTGCCAGCAGTGCTCGACAGGGAACCACTTCCAAAAACATTCAGTACTTC. Its translation: CASSARQGTTSKNIQYF.